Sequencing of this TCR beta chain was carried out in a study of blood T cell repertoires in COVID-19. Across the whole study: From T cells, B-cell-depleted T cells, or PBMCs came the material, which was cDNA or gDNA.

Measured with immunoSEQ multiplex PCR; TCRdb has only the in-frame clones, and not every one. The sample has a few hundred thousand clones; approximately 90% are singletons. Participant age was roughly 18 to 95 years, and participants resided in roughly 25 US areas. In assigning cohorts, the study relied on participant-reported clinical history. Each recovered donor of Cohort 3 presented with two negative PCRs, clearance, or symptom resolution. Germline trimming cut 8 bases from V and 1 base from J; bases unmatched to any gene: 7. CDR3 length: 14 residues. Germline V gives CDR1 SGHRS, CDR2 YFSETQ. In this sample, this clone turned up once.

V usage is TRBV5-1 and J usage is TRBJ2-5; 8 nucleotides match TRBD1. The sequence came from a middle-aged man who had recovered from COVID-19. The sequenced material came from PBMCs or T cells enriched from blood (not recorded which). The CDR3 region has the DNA TGCGCCAGGGGGACAGGATCCGTCCAAGAGACCCAGTACTTC. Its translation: CARGTGSVQETQYF. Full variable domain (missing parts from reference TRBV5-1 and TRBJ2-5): KAGVTQTPRYLIKTRGQQVTLSCSPISGHRSVSWYQQTPGQGLQFLFEYFSETQRNKGNFPGRFSGRQFSNSRSEMNVSTLELGDSALYLCARGTGSVQETQYFGPGTRLLVL.